This TCR beta chain was captured in a study of CD8+ T cells in alopecia areata (dated by TCRdb to the late 2010s). For the wider study: The treated patients took part in an open-label pilot trial in which moderate-to-severe alopecia areata was treated with oral tofacitinib at 5 to 10 mg twice daily. Patients received tofacitinib for 6 to 18 months and were then followed off drug for 6 months to check for delayed response and recurrence. The SALT score, which quantifies the percentage of affected scalp surface area, was used to measure disease severity in treated patients. The study used high-throughput TCRbeta sequencing to examine T cell clonal expansion in alopecia areata, in both the C3H/HeJ mouse model and human patients. In humans, TCRbeta sequencing was performed on scalp tissue and on sorted CD4+ and CD8+ peripheral blood T cells from healthy controls and from patients with patchy or totalis/universalis alopecia areata. Biopsies were taken from tofacitinib-treated patients at baseline and at 4 and 24 weeks of treatment, and a later scalp biopsy was taken in several of the tofacitinib-treated patients. Clonality in the scalp was compared among normal scalp (n=4), patchy alopecia areata scalp (n=8), and alopecia totalis/universalis scalp (n=8). RNA was extracted with the PAXgene miRNA kit for fixed scalp, the miRNeasy kit for PBMCs, and the RNeasy kit for mouse skin. Amplification of TCRbeta CDR3 regions was done by immunoSEQ multiplex PCR using 35 Vbeta forward primers and 13 Jbeta reverse primers.

The CDR3 sequence holds 13 residues, the cysteine and phenylalanine included. The DNA shown is the 39-base CDR3, in frame from base 1. Based on the germline V gene, the CDR1 and CDR2 sequences are ENHRY and SYGVKD. V is cut by 11 bases and J by 0 bases, and the space between the germline ends is 11 bases. What the research found in general, with its limitations: With tofacitinib, both scalp clonality and the number of expanded CD8+ clones among the top 100 scalp clones went down significantly. TCR sequences shared between patients were less clear than in mice, possibly partly because of HLA diversity in the patient population. Compared with normal scalp, lesional scalp had higher clonality and more expanded CD8+ clones, particularly in alopecia totalis/universalis, a pattern that suggests antigenic drive. During tofacitinib treatment, many expanded lesional clones remained in scalp and blood, and this persistence may partly explain relapse after treatment is stopped. Resident alphabeta T cells in normal human skin are also sequenced, complicating scalp TCR repertoire analysis, unlike mouse skin dominated by gammadelta T cells. The treated cohort was small, with a single nonresponder, so links between baseline CD8+ expansion and response need larger studies.

Library generation was performed with the immunoSEQ multiplex PCR assay. For TCR sequencing, RNA was extracted from every sample and reverse transcribed into cDNA to serve as template. SuperScript III was used for first-strand cDNA synthesis, primed with a 2:1 mix of oligo-dT and random hexamers. A synthetic immune receptor repertoire was used to measure amplification bias, and any remaining bias was corrected computationally. Turning to the authors' computational methods: Raw reads were preprocessed to remove errors, and CDR3 was defined according to IMGT conventions as the region from the conserved cysteine to phenylalanine. Clonality was computed as 1 minus the Shannon entropy, with the entropy normalized by log2 of the number of productive unique TCRs. CD4 or CD8 identity of scalp clones was inferred by cross-referencing scalp TCRbeta sequences with sorted blood CD4 and CD8 repertoires. TCRdb limited this immuneACCESS table to in-frame rearrangements with V and J called. A share of clones is missing; checked studies link under half to unresolved V genes, and the rest is unexplained. The V and J calls and clone size are taken from that table; D and trimming were inferred from the DNA. The sample table contains about 180,000 clones; only one count was recorded for about 53% of them. The ten most abundant clones make up 9.5% to 14% of the sample.

With regard to this clone: Its antigen target is currently unknown. Per-base quality was not reported, and no clone a single base away is much larger than it.

What this sample's time point label stands for: 24 weeks on oral tofacitinib. Read against the paper, the sample's treatment or condition label means: oral pan-JAK inhibitor, 5-10 mg twice daily. Lesional scalp punch biopsies and peripheral blood were collected from alopecia areata patients. PBMCs were isolated by density centrifugation and stained for CD3, CD4 and CD8, and CD4+ and CD8+ T cells were sorted on a FACSAria. The sequence links TRBV10-3 to TRBJ2-1; TRBD1 is a weak D gene call, 6 bases matching. Sequencing was performed on CD8+ T cells sorted from blood, taken at week 24, from a patient treated with tofacitinib. The sequence was obtained from a human donor with alopecia areata. The sequence in DNA is TGTGCCGCAGGGGAAAGCTCCTACAATGAGCAGTTCTTC. This codes for CAAGESSYNEQFF.